This T cell receptor beta chain was obtained from a study of cytomegalovirus exposure and HLA in healthy donors. PCR was performed using 60 Vbeta and 13 Jbeta primers. Sequencing used immunoSEQ multiplex PCR; TCRdb keeps in-frame clones, though not all of them. This sample lists 40,000 to 50,000 clones; its ten largest clones have around 2.2%. V lost 8 bases and J lost 8; bases outside the gene matches: 17. Per the germline V gene, CDR1 is SGHRS and CDR2 is YFSETQ. The CDR3 runs to 16 residues. The J gene is TRBJ2-3, the V gene TRBV5-1; 10 nucleotides align to TRBD1. Material: PBMCs. The clonotype comes from a woman aged 40 to 50 in good health and CMV-seronegative. The CDR3 DNA reads TGCGCCAGTAAAGACCTTGCGGGGACAGGGGCCCGTACGCAGTATTTT. This gives the protein CASKDLAGTGARTQYF.